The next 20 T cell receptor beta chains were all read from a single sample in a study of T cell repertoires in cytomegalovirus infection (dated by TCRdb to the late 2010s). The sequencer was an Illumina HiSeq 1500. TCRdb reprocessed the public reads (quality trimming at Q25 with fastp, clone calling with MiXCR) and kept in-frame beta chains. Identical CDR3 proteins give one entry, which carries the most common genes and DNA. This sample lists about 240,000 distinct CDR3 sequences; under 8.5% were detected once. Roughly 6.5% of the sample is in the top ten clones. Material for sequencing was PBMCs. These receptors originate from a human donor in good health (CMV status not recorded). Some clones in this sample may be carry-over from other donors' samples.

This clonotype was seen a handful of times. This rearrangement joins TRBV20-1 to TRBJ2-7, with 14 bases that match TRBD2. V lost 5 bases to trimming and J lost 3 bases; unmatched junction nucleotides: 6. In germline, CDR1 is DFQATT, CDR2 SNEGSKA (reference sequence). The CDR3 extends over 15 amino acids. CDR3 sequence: CSAPGLAGGFYEQYF. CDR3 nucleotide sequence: TGCAGTGCTCCAGGACTAGCGGGGGGCTTCTACGAGCAGTACTTC.

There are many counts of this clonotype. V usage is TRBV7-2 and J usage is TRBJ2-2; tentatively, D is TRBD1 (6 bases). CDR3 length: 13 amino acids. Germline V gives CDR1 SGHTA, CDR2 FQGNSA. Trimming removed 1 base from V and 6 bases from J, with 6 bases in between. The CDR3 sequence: CASSLDRAGELFF. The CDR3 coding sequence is TGTGCCAGCAGCTTAGACAGGGCCGGGGAGCTGTTTTTT.

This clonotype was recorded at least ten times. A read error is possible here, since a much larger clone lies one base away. CDR3 residues: CASIRGYEQYF. In DNA, the CDR3 is TGTGCCAGCATCAGGGGCTACGAGCAGTACTTC. The chain combines TRBV2 with TRBJ2-7; D might be TRBD1 (6 bases). Deletions cut 7 bases from V and 3 bases from J, with 7 bases between. This CDR3 has 11 residues. CDR1 SNHLY and CDR2 FYNNEI come from the germline V gene.

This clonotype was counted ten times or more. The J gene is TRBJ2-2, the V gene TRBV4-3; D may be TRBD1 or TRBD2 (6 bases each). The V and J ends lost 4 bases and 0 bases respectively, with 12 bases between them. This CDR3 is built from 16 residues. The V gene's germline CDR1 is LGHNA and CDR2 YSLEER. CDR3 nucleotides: TGCGCCAGCAGCCCCACGGGGGCCGCGAACACCGGGGAGCTGTTTTTT. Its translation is CASSPTGAANTGELFF.

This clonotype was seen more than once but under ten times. As DNA, the CDR3 is TGTGCCAGCAGCTCCTATAGGACGGGCACTGAAGCTTTCTTT. Protein product: CASSSYRTGTEAFF. The chain couples TRBV5-4 to TRBJ1-1, with D hard to call. Germline lookup yields CDR1 SGHNT and CDR2 YYREEE (reference sequence). V lost 3 bases to trimming and J lost 4 bases, with 13 bases between them. The CDR3 loop spans 14 amino acids.

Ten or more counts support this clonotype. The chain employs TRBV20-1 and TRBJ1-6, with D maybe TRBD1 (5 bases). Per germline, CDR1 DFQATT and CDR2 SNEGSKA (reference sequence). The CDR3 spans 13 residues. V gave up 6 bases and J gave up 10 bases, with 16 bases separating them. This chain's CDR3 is CSALRGRDSPLHF. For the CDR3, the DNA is TGCAGTGCACTGAGGGGACGGGACTCACCCCTCCACTTT.

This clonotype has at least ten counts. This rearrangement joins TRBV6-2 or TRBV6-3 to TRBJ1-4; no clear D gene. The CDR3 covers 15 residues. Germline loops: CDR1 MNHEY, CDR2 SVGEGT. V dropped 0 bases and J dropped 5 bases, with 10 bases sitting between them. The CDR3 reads CASSYSTPPNEKLFF. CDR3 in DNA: TGTGCCAGCAGTTACTCGACCCCCCCGAATGAAAAACTGTTTTTT.

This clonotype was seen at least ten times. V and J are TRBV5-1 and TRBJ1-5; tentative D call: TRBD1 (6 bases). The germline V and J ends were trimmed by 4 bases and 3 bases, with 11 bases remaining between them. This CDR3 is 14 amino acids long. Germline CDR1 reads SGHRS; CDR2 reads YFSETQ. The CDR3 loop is CASSPGQVNQPQHF. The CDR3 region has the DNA TGCGCCAGCAGCCCGGGACAAGTCAATCAGCCCCAGCATTTT.

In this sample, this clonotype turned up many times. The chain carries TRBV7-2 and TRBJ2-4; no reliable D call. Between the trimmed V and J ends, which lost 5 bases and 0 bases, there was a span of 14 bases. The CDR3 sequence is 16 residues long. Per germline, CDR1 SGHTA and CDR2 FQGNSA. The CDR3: CASSPVGRLAKNIQYF. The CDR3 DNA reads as TGTGCCAGCAGCCCGGTAGGGCGTTTAGCCAAAAACATTCAGTACTTC.

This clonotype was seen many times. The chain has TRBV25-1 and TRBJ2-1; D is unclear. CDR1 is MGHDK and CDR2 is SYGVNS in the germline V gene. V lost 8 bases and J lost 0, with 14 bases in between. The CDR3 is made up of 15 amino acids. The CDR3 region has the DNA TGTGCCAGCGCTTTCAACAAGGGCTCCTACAATGAGCAGTTCTTC. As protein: CASAFNKGSYNEQFF.

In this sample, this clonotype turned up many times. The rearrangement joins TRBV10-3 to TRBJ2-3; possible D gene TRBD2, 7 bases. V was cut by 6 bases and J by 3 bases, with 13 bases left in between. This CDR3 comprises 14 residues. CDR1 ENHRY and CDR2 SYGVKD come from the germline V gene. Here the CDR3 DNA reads TGTGCCATCAGGGGCAGGGGAGGGACAGATACGCAGTATTTT. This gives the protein CAIRGRGGTDTQYF.

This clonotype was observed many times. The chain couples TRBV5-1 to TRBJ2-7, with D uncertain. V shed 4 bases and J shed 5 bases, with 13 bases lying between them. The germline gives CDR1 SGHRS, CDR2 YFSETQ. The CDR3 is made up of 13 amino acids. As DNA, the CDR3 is TGCGCCAGCAGCGGCACAGATGGGCACGAGCAGTACTTC. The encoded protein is CASSGTDGHEQYF.

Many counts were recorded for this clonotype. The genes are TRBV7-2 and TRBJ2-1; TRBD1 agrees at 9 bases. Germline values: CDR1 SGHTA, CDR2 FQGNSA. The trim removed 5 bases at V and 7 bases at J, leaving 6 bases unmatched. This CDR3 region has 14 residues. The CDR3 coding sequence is TGTGCCAGCAGCCGGGACAGGGTTGGGAATGAGCAGTTCTTC. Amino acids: CASSRDRVGNEQFF.

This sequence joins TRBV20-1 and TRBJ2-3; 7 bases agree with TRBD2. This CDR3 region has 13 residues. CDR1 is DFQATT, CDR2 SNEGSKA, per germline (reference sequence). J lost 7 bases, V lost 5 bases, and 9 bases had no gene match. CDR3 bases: TGCAGTGCTGGGGGACTACCAGACAATACGCAGTATTTT. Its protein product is CSAGGLPDNTQYF.

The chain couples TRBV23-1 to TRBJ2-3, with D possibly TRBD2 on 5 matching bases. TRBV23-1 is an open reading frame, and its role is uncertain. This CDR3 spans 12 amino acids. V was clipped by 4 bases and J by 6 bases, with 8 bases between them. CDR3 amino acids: CASSPREDTQYF. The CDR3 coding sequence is TGCGCCAGCAGTCCTAGGGAGGATACGCAGTATTTT.

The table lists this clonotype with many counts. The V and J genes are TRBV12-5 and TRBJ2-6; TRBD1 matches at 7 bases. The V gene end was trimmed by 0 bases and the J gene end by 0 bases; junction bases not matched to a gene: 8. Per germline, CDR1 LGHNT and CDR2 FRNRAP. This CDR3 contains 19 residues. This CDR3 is CASGLVPGTVISGANVLTF. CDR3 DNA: TGTGCTAGTGGTTTGGTACCCGGGACAGTGATCTCTGGGGCCAACGTCCTGACTTTC.

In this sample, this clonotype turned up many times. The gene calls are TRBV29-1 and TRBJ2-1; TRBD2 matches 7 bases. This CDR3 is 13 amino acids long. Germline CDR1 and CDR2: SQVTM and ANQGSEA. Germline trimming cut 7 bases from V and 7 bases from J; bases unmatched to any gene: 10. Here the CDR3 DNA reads TGCAGCGCTTGGACGGGAGGAGGAAATGAGCAGTTCTTC. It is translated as CSAWTGGGNEQFF.

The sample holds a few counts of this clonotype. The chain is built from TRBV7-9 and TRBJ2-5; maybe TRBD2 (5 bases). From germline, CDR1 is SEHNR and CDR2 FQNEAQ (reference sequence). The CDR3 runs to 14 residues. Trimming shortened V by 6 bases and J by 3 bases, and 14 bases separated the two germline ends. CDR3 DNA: TGTGCCAGCAGATACTCTAGCATCGAAGAGACCCAGTACTTC. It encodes CASRYSSIEETQYF.

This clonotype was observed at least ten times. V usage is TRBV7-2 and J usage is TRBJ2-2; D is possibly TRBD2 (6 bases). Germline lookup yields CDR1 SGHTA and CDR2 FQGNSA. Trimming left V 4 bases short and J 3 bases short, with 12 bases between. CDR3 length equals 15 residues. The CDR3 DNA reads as TGTGCCAGCAGCTGGCGGAGGGGAGACACCGGGGAGCTGTTTTTT. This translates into CASSWRRGDTGELFF.

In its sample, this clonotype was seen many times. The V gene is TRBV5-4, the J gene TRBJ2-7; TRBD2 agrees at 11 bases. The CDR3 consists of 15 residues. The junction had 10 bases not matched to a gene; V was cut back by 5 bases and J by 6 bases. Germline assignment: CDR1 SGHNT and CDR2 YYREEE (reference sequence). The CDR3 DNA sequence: TGTGCCAGCAGTCCGACTAGCGGGGTGCACGGCGAGCAGTACTTC. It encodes CASSPTSGVHGEQYF.